One and the same sample provided the 5 T cell receptor beta chains below, sequenced in a study of T cells in Graves' hyperthyroidism and ophthalmopathy. RNA transcripts gave rise to amplified TCR beta CDR3 regions. In the first-round RT-PCR of the TCR CDR3, the HTBI primer set was used. A single record per CDR3 protein comes from TCRdb applying MiXCR to the multiplex PCR reads. The sample holds hundreds of thousands of distinct CDR3 sequences, roughly a quarter seen once. Material: blood. These receptors all stem from a woman in her 30s with Graves' ophthalmopathy.

The chain carries TRBV28 and TRBJ2-5, with D tentatively TRBD1 (5 bases). The V gene lost 1 base and the J gene lost 1 base, with 7 bases spanning the gap. The CDR3 spans 14 residues. Germline V gene lookup returns CDR1 MDHEN and CDR2 SYDVKM. The CDR3 loop is CASSLSGPQETQYF. The CDR3 bases are TGTGCCAGCAGTTTATCAGGGCCCCAAGAGACCCAGTACTTC.

In its sample, this clonotype was seen many times. V is TRBV5-1 and J is TRBJ2-7; TRBD2 might be the D (5 bases). The CDR3 is 15 residues long. Germline CDR1 SGHRS, CDR2 YFSETQ. V lost 0 bases, J lost 0 bases, and 10 bases lay in between. CDR3 coding DNA: TGCGCCAGCAGCTTGGGGGTAGGGAGCTCCTACGAGCAGTACTTC. Residues: CASSLGVGSSYEQYF.

At least ten counts were recorded for this clonotype. This chain connects TRBV10-3 to TRBJ1-1, with D perhaps TRBD1 (5 bases). Deletions cut 3 bases from V and 0 bases from J, with 8 bases between. CDR1 is ENHRY, CDR2 SYGVKD, per germline. This CDR3 contains 14 residues. CDR3 nucleotides: TGTGCCATCAGTGATGCAGGGTTGAACACTGAAGCTTTCTTT. This translates into CAISDAGLNTEAFF.

This clonotype was seen ten or more times. The chain uses TRBV7-8 and TRBJ1-1; D unclear. The CDR3 runs 14 residues. CDR1 SGHVS and CDR2 FQNEAQ come from the germline V gene. V lost 1 base, J lost 2 bases, and 8 bases lay in between. CDR3 in amino acids: CASSLVLDNTEAFF. CDR3 nucleotide sequence: TGTGCCAGCAGCTTAGTTCTTGACAACACTGAAGCTTTCTTT.

This clonotype was counted many times. J is TRBJ1-1 and V is TRBV5-1; D is undetermined. The CDR3 extends over 14 amino acids. The V end was cut by 1 base, the J end by 4 bases, with 11 bases between. The V gene's germline CDR1 is SGHRS and CDR2 YFSETQ. The CDR3 nucleotides read TGCGCCAGCAGCTTGCAGTCCGCGACCACTGAAGCTTTCTTT. Its protein is CASSLQSATTEAFF.